The 6 T cell receptor beta chains below all came from one sample that was sequenced in a study of T cells in localized non-small cell lung cancer. Sequencing was performed with immunoSEQ multiplex PCR; in TCRdb, only in-frame clones are kept and a portion is missing. This table has around 53,000 clones, around 81% appearing once. The sequences come from PBMCs, collected before any cancer treatment. The receptors here all came from a woman aged 35 to 69 with stage II lung adenocarcinoma.

This chain joins TRBV7-2 and TRBJ2-2; unclear D gene. The CDR3 contains 14 residues. V gave up 6 bases and J gave up 1 base, with 9 bases separating them. The germline V gene encodes CDR1 SGHTA and CDR2 FQGNSA. The chain's CDR3 is CASSPTVNTGELFF. The CDR3, as DNA: TGTGCCAGCAGTCCGACGGTGAACACCGGGGAGCTGTTTTTT. Full variable domain (outside the CDR3, taken from reference TRBV7-2 and TRBJ2-2): GAGVSQSPSNKVTEKGKDVELRCDPISGHTALYWYRQSLGQGLEFLIYFQGNSAPDKSGLPSDRFSAERTGGSVSTLTIQRTQQEDSAVYLCASSPTVNTGELFFGEGSRLTVL.

V usage is TRBV25-1 and J usage is TRBJ1-1; D is unresolved. Trimming stripped 4 bases from V and 4 bases from J, with 16 bases between. CDR3 length: 15 amino acids. The germline V gene encodes CDR1 MGHDK and CDR2 SYGVNS. CDR3 nucleotide sequence: TGTGCCAGCAGTGGGAACAGTTTCTATGGCACTGAAGCTTTCTTT. It specifies CASSGNSFYGTEAFF. Together with reference TRBV25-1 and TRBJ1-1, the CDR3 gives the full variable domain: EADIYQTPRYLVIGTGKKITLECSQTMGHDKMYWYQQDPGMELHLIHYSYGVNSTEKGDLSSESTVSRIRTEHFPLTLESARPSHTSQYLCASSGNSFYGTEAFFGQGTRLTVV.

The J gene is TRBJ2-7, the V gene TRBV4-2, with 11 bases fitting TRBD2. The V segment lost 0 bases and the J segment 4 bases; nucleotides outside the gene matches: 5. This CDR3 has 16 residues. Looked up from germline, CDR1 is LGHNA and CDR2 is YNFKEQ. CDR3 amino acids: CASSQDYSGGAYEQYF. The CDR3, as DNA: TGTGCCAGCAGCCAAGACTATAGCGGGGGGGCTTACGAGCAGTACTTC.

This clone was counted only a few times. The chain combines TRBV18 with TRBJ1-3; TRBD1 agrees at 10 bases. Germline V gene sequence: CDR1 KGHSH, CDR2 LQKENI. The CDR3 spans 14 residues. After removal of 4 bases from V and 11 bases from J, the junction contained 8 bases not matched to a gene. DNA for the CDR3: TGTGCCAGCTCACGGACGACAGGGGGCTACGCCATATATTTT. Amino acid sequence: CASSRTTGGYAIYF.

This chain links TRBV7-8 with TRBJ1-4, with TRBD1 identical over 8 bases. This CDR3 spans 20 amino acids. V shed 0 bases, J shed 0 bases, and the junction held 12 bases outside the gene matches. Germline-derived CDR1 and CDR2 are SGHVS and FQNEAQ. As DNA, the CDR3 is TGTGCCAGCAGCTTAGCCTCTCCGGGACAGGAGGTTGCAACTAATGAAAAACTGTTTTTT. Amino acid sequence: CASSLASPGQEVATNEKLFF.

This clone was counted once. The genes are TRBV7-2 and TRBJ1-2; TRBD1 aligns across 9 bases. The CDR3 consists of 16 residues. V trimming: 0 bases; J trimming: 1 base; junction bases outside the gene matches: 3. Germline values: CDR1 SGHTA, CDR2 FQGNSA. The DNA for the CDR3 is TGTGCCAGCAGCTTAGCCGGGACAGGGTTTAACTATGGCTACACCTTC. This gives the protein CASSLAGTGFNYGYTF.